The clone carrying this T cell receptor (delta chain) was seen only a few times. The identical CDR3 is also encoded by other nucleotide sequences in the sample. CDR3 length equals 16 residues. V lost 5 bases, J lost 5 bases, and 21 bases lay in between. The V gene's germline CDR1 is TSWWSYY and CDR2 QGS. TCRdb re-called the reads via CATT. The table records under 13,000 delta-chain clones, about 3.8% of them present only once. The sample belongs to a study of gamma-delta chains in newborns, infants, children. Study at large: Polyclonal expansion of innate γδ T cells after birth follows microbial exposure.

This TCR came from a child who was a newborn, infant or young child, either healthy, febrile or measles-vaccinated (not recorded which). Sequenced: blood. V and J are TRDV1 and TRDJ1; D might be TRDD2 (6 bases). CDR3 sequence reads: CALGRSFHLLRDKLIF. The DNA of the CDR3 is TGTGCTCTTGGGAGGTCCTTCCACCTACTAAGGGATAAACTCATCTTT.